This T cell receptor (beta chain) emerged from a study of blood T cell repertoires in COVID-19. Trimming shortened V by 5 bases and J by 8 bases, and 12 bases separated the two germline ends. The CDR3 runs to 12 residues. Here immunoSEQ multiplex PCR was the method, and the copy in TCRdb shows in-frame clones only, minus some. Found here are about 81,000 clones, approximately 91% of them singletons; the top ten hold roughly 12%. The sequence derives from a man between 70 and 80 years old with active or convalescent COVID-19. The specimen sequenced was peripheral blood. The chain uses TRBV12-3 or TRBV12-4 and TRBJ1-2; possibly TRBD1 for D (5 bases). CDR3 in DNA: TGTGCCAGCAGTCAGGACACACGAGGCTACACCTTC. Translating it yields CASSQDTRGYTF.